This TCR beta chain was found in a study of CD8+CD57+ T cells in acquired aplastic anemia. Looking at the study overall: The average for DNA from sorted CD4+ and CD8+ cells was 3 to 4 ug.

Patients chosen for sequencing had CD8+CD57+ cells that had expanded, as shown by flow cytometry. The CDR3 spans 14 residues. V lost 1 base to trimming and J lost 7 bases, with 14 bases between them. The sample holds one count of this clonotype. CDR3 and TCR beta VDJ profiling relied on genomic DNA as the template. A single record per CDR3 protein comes from TCRdb applying MiXCR to the reads. The repertoire has under 250,000 distinct CDR3 sequences, around half of them found once; the top ten carry over 7.5%. Sequencing was performed on sorted CD4+, CD8+, or CD8+CD57+ T cells (not recorded which) from PBMCs. The rearrangement uses TRBV12-3 or TRBV12-4 and TRBJ2-7; tentatively, D is TRBD1 or TRBD2 (6 bases each). The clonotype originates from a human donor with aplastic anemia. CDR3 in amino acids: CASSLGSGAREQYF. The CDR3 region has the DNA TGTGCCAGCAGTTTAGGTTCGGGGGCGAGGGAGCAGTACTTC.